This TCR beta chain was recovered during a study of control samples from healthy donors and cancer patients. Measured with immunoSEQ multiplex PCR; TCRdb has only the in-frame clones, and not every one. The sample lists over 85,000 clones, approximately 91% occurring once. Sequencing input: PBMCs. This receptor was taken from a woman in her 50s with colorectal cancer.

The CDR3 protein is CASTVGIGNTEAFF. The CDR3 region has the DNA TGTGCCAGCACCGTTGGTATTGGCAACACTGAAGCTTTCTTT. V gene TRBV28 combines with J gene TRBJ1-1; D is ambiguous. This CDR3 is 14 amino acids long. Deletions cut 7 bases from V and 2 bases from J, with 14 bases between. CDR1 and CDR2 from the germline V gene are MDHEN and SYDVKM.